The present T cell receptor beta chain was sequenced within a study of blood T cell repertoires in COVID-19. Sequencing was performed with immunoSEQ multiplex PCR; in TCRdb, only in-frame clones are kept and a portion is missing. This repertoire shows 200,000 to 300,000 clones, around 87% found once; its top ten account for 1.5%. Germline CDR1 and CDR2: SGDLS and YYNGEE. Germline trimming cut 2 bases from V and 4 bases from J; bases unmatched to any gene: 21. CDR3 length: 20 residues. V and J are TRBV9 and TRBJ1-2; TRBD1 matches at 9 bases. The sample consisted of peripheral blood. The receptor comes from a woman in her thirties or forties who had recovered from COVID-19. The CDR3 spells CASSVSVRGQGVGGVYGYTF. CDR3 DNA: TGTGCCAGCAGCGTTTCAGTTAGGGGACAGGGCGTCGGAGGAGTCTATGGCTACACCTTC.